This T cell receptor (beta chain) was found in a study of cytomegalovirus exposure and HLA in healthy donors. Broader study findings: An analysis was carried out later, and it reportedly showed fewer N-insertions in an Asian-associated ancestry cluster than the roughly 700-donor mean. A later analysis linked a missense DCLRE1C variant to TCR beta V- and J-gene trimming. Sequencing likely generated an artifact that appeared as a cluster of highly shared sequence variants.

Both 60 Vbeta primers and 13 Jbeta primers went into the PCR. The protocol was immunoSEQ multiplex PCR, while the TCRdb copy is restricted to in-frame clones and leaves out a portion. The sample has 30,000 to 35,000 clones, roughly two thirds seen once. In the case of this clone: Its antigen is not known.

CDR1 is SNHLY and CDR2 is FYNNEI in the germline V gene. The CDR3 has 15 residues. V dropped 4 bases and J dropped 1 base, with 10 bases sitting between them. Material: PBMCs. This chain joins TRBV2 and TRBJ2-2, with D perhaps matching TRBD2 (5 bases). The source is a man aged 35 to 55 in good health and CMV-seropositive. CDR3 sequence (DNA): TGTGCCAGCAGTGCTAGCATGGGGAACACCGGGGAGCTGTTTTTT. Its protein is CASSASMGNTGELFF.